One and the same sample provided the 29 T cell receptor beta chains below, sequenced in a study of CD8 T cells in ankylosing spondylitis. TCRdb itself ran the 5' RACE reads through MiXCR, one entry per CDR3 protein. The sample consists of roughly 200,000 distinct CDR3 sequences, 9.5% to 15% of them appearing once. The sample was blood, either unsorted or a sorted T cell fraction (not recorded which). The receptors originated from a male donor with ankylosing spondylitis or in good health (not recorded which).

There are a few counts of this clonotype. The V call is TRBV4-1, the J call TRBJ2-1; D possibly corresponds to TRBD2 (7 bases). The CDR3 is 16 residues long. Germline-derived CDR1 and CDR2 are MGHRA and YSYEKL. With 1 base removed from V and 3 bases from J, the gap between germline ends came to 13 bases. CDR3 nucleotide sequence: TGCGCCAGCAGCCAAGGTGGGGGGGCGAACTACAATGAGCAGTTCTTC. Protein: CASSQGGGANYNEQFF.

CDR3 in DNA: TGTGCCAGCGGGTCCGGGACCCTCAGCAATGAGCAGTTCTTC. Encoded protein: CASGSGTLSNEQFF. The gene calls are TRBV5-6 and TRBJ2-1, with D perhaps being TRBD1 or TRBD2 (5 bases each). This CDR3 region has 14 residues. Trimming shortened V by 7 bases and J by 6 bases, and 17 bases separated the two germline ends. Germline V gene data show CDR1 as SGHDT and CDR2 as YYEEEE.

J is TRBJ2-7 and V is TRBV7-6; a possible D gene is TRBD1 (6 bases). CDR1 and CDR2 (germline): SGHVS, FNYEAQ. This CDR3 comprises 16 residues. V was cut by 1 base and J by 2 bases, with 15 bases left in between. The CDR3 DNA follows: TGTGCCAGCAGCTTAGAGGCCTTACAGGGACCCTACGAGCAGTACTTC. Its protein is CASSLEALQGPYEQYF.

The V call is TRBV1, the J call TRBJ1-1; the D segment call TRBD1 is taken from the table without a DNA check. TRBV1 is annotated as a pseudogene. This CDR3 region has 18 residues. The CDR3 coding sequence is TGCACCAGCAGCCCTCGGCTCGGGACACCCCAAACTAACACTGAAGCTTTCTTT. Residues: CTSSPRLGTPQTNTEAFF.

V usage is TRBV20-1 and J usage is TRBJ2-7; TRBD1 is a possible D gene (5 bases). V was clipped by 6 bases and J by 3 bases, with 18 bases between them. The CDR3 spans 14 residues. Germline V CDR1 and CDR2: DFQATT, SNEGSKA (reference sequence). The CDR3 nucleotides read TGCAGTGCCTCATTCTTCACAGGCGTCTACGAGCAGTACTTC. Residues: CSASFFTGVYEQYF.

The rearrangement joins TRBV10-3 to TRBJ2-3; a weak D match, TRBD1 (5 bases). Germline CDR1 and CDR2: ENHRY and SYGVKD. CDR3 length: 15 amino acids. V lost 0 bases, J lost 0 bases, and 7 bases lay in between. In DNA, the CDR3 is TGTGCCATCAGTGAGTCGGGGCCAAGCACAGATACGCAGTATTTT. Translating gives CAISESGPSTDTQYF.

CDR3 sequence: CASRSDSGANVLTF. CDR3 nucleotides: TGTGCCAGCAGATCTGACTCTGGGGCCAACGTCCTGACTTTC. The V and J genes are TRBV3-1 and TRBJ2-6; no clear D gene. Trimming took 6 bases from V and 0 from J, leaving 6 bases between them. The CDR3 consists of 14 residues. Germline loops: CDR1 LGHDT, CDR2 YNNKEL (reference sequence).

This clonotype was observed a single time. This chain joins TRBV19 and TRBJ2-1; D remains ambiguous. CDR1 and CDR2 from the germline V gene are LNHDA and SQIVND (reference sequence). CDR3 length: 12 amino acids. The V gene lost 3 bases and the J gene lost 8 bases, with 8 bases spanning the gap. The CDR3 loop reads CASSIRVDEQFF. The CDR3, as DNA: TGTGCCAGTAGTATTAGGGTGGATGAGCAGTTCTTC.

This sequence joins TRBV5-1 and TRBJ2-5; TRBD1 might be the D (6 bases). Germline V gene sequence: CDR1 SGHRS, CDR2 YFSETQ. This CDR3 spans 15 amino acids. Between the trimmed V and J ends, which lost 0 bases and 1 base, there was a span of 10 bases. In nucleotides, the CDR3 is TGCGCCAGCAGCTTGGGGACAGCGCTCCAAGAGACCCAGTACTTC. Its translation is CASSLGTALQETQYF.

Many counts were recorded for this clonotype. This CDR3 reads CASSVTSGGTYEQYF. In nucleotides, the CDR3 is TGTGCCAGCAGTGTGACTAGCGGGGGGACCTACGAGCAGTACTTC. The rearrangement links TRBV12-3 or TRBV12-4 to TRBJ2-7, with 13 bases fitting TRBD2. The V segment lost 5 bases and the J segment 2 bases; nucleotides outside the gene matches: 3. The CDR3 spans 15 residues.

A few counts support this clonotype. This chain joins TRBV27 and TRBJ1-5, with D hard to call. V was shortened by 6 bases and J by 0 bases, with 9 bases between the two germline ends. Germline V lookup: CDR1 MNHEY, CDR2 SMNVEV (reference sequence). The CDR3 has 14 residues. Here the CDR3 DNA reads TGTGCCAGCAGAGCTGGGAATAGCAATCAGCCCCAGCATTTT. Its protein is CASRAGNSNQPQHF.

The chain joins TRBV7-9 to TRBJ2-7, with TRBD2 identical over 11 bases. Per the germline V gene, CDR1 is SEHNR and CDR2 is FQNEAQ (reference sequence). CDR3 size: 15 residues. The V and J ends lost 3 bases and 4 bases, in that order; junction bases with no gene match: 5. CDR3 in amino acids: CASSLSSGRGYEQYF. CDR3 DNA: TGTGCCAGCAGCTTGAGTAGCGGGAGGGGGTACGAGCAGTACTTC.

The chain recombines TRBV5-1 with TRBJ1-1; 8 bases align to TRBD1. In germline, CDR1 is SGHRS, CDR2 YFSETQ. Trimming removed 3 bases from V and 0 bases from J; junction bases left unmatched: 7. This CDR3 has 16 residues. Here the CDR3 reads CASSSLDRAMNTEAFF. As DNA, the CDR3 is TGCGCCAGCAGCTCCCTGGACAGGGCCATGAACACTGAAGCTTTCTTT.

The chain has TRBV18 and TRBJ2-2; no clear D. This CDR3 has 16 residues. Trimming pared 6 bases from V and 6 bases from J, leaving 20 bases between. Germline loops: CDR1 KGHSH, CDR2 LQKENI. CDR3 sequence (DNA): TGTGCCAGCTCGCTGTGGGTGCCCTCCGAGCCCGGGGAGCTGTTTTTT. Amino acids: CASSLWVPSEPGELFF. Complete variable domain (other parts from reference TRBV18 and TRBJ2-2): NAGVMQNPRHLVRRRGQEARLRCSPMKGHSHVYWYRQLPEEGLKFMVYLQKENIIDESGMPKERFSAEFPKEGPSILRIQQVVRGDSAAYFCASSLWVPSEPGELFFGEGSRLTVL.

The V gene is TRBV7-8, the J gene TRBJ2-4, with a weak D call TRBD1 (5 bases). The CDR3 is 16 amino acids. CDR1 is SGHVS, CDR2 FQNEAQ, per germline. V was clipped by 1 base and J by 0 bases, with 10 bases between them. In DNA, the CDR3 is TGTGCCAGCAGCTTAGTAGGGGTACTAGCCAAAAACATTCAGTACTTC. It specifies CASSLVGVLAKNIQYF.

This clonotype was observed a few times. CDR3 coding DNA: TGCAGCGTTGAAGGTCTACCGACGGACAATGAGCAGTTCTTC. Its translation is CSVEGLPTDNEQFF. This sequence joins TRBV29-1 and TRBJ2-1; no reliable D call. Germline V gene lookup returns CDR1 SQVTM and CDR2 ANQGSEA. The CDR3 is 14 residues long. Trimming shortened V by 1 base and J by 5 bases, and 12 bases separated the two germline ends.

This clonotype was seen a few times. The J gene is TRBJ2-1, the V gene TRBV14; tentatively, D is TRBD2 (6 bases). CDR1 is SGHDN, CDR2 FVKESK, per germline. The V gene lost 4 bases and the J gene lost 0 bases, with 13 bases spanning the gap. The CDR3 has 16 residues. The CDR3 spells CASSPFREPSYNEQFF. The CDR3 bases are TGTGCCAGCAGCCCCTTCCGGGAGCCCTCCTACAATGAGCAGTTCTTC.

V gene TRBV21-1 combines with J gene TRBJ1-1; the table names TRBD1, a call not compared with the DNA. TRBV21-1 is shown as a pseudogene. The CDR3 runs 15 residues. The CDR3 bases are TGTGCCAGCAGCAAAGCCCTGGACATTCCCACTGAAGCTTTCTTT. Translation gives CASSKALDIPTEAFF.

There are many counts of this clonotype. This chain joins TRBV29-1 and TRBJ2-7, with a possible D match to TRBD2 (6 bases). The ends were cut back, 6 bases at V and 7 bases at J, with 25 bases in the middle. From germline, CDR1 is SQVTM and CDR2 ANQGSEA. The CDR3 has 15 residues. This chain's CDR3 is CSVPDYSEGREEQYF. The CDR3, as DNA: TGCAGCGTCCCCGATTATTCGGAGGGTAGGGAAGAGCAGTACTTC.

The DNA for the CDR3 is TGTGCCAGCGGAAACAGGGCTTCTGGGGGCTACACCTTC. As protein: CASGNRASGGYTF. V and J are TRBV7-9 and TRBJ1-2; D might be TRBD1 (6 bases). This CDR3 contains 13 residues. The V gene lost 8 bases and the J gene lost 8 bases, with 18 bases spanning the gap. Germline V CDR1 and CDR2: SEHNR, FQNEAQ (reference sequence). Together with reference TRBV7-9 and TRBJ1-2, the CDR3 gives the full variable domain: DTGVSQNPRHKITKRGQNVTFRCDPISEHNRLYWYRQTLGQGPEFLTYFQNEAQLEKSRLLSDRFSAERPKGSFSTLEIQRTEQGDSAMYLCASGNRASGGYTFGSGTRLTVV.

In its sample, this clonotype was seen a few times. This rearrangement joins TRBV5-1 to TRBJ2-7, with 8 bases lining up with TRBD1. This CDR3 comprises 15 residues. V lost 5 bases to trimming and J lost 2 bases; unmatched junction nucleotides: 9. CDR1 and CDR2 (germline): SGHRS, YFSETQ. CDR3 in DNA: TGCGCCAGCAGTTACGACAGGGGCGCCGCCTACGAGCAGTACTTC. Translating gives CASSYDRGAAYEQYF.

A few counts support this clonotype. The rearrangement links TRBV6-1 to TRBJ2-7; D possibly matches TRBD1 or TRBD2 (5 bases each). Germline values: CDR1 MNHNS, CDR2 SASEGT. The CDR3 is 15 amino acids. The V and J ends lost 4 bases and 6 bases respectively, with 19 bases between them. The CDR3 sequence is CASSGELGATLEQYF. In DNA form, the CDR3 reads TGTGCCAGCAGTGGGGAGCTTGGGGCCACTCTCGAGCAGTACTTC.

This clonotype was counted many times. V and J are TRBV12-3 or TRBV12-4 and TRBJ2-3; 8 bases align to TRBD1. This CDR3 has 16 amino acids. V shed 5 bases and J 5 bases; nucleotides not matched to a gene: 12. The CDR3 loop reads CASSPRARGLGDTQYF. The CDR3 DNA sequence: TGTGCCAGCAGTCCAAGAGCCAGGGGGCTGGGAGATACGCAGTATTTT.

The genes are TRBV27 and TRBJ1-1; weak D call: TRBD1 (5 bases). This CDR3 has 13 residues. Trimming took 3 bases from V and 6 from J, leaving 11 bases between them. The germline gives CDR1 MNHEY, CDR2 SMNVEV (reference sequence). The CDR3 spells CASSFHDSPEAFF. CDR3 nucleotide sequence: TGTGCCAGCAGTTTCCATGACAGTCCTGAAGCTTTCTTT.

The chain employs TRBV19 and TRBJ1-3, with D hard to call. The germline V gene has CDR1 LNHDA and CDR2 SQIVND (reference sequence). CDR3 length: 15 residues. The ends were cut back, 3 bases at V and 0 bases at J, with 9 bases in the middle. CDR3 in DNA: TGTGCCAGTAGTATGGGTGCCCGCTCTGGAAACACCATATATTTT. It yields the protein CASSMGARSGNTIYF.

The chain has TRBV12-3 or TRBV12-4 and TRBJ2-5, with a tentative D call TRBD2 (5 bases). V was shortened by 3 bases and J by 0 bases, with 11 bases between the two germline ends. This CDR3 has 15 residues. In DNA form, the CDR3 reads TGTGCCAGCAGTTTGACGACTACCTACCAAGAGACCCAGTACTTC. It is translated as CASSLTTTYQETQYF.

J is TRBJ2-1 and V is TRBV4-1; 13 positions match TRBD2. The J segment lost 8 bases and the V segment lost 0 bases, leaving 13 bases of the junction unmatched. The CDR3 sequence is 19 residues long. The germline CDR1 and CDR2 sequences are MGHRA and YSYEKL. CDR3 nucleotides: TGCGCCAGCAGCCAAGAAGGAGACACTAGCGGGGGGGCCAGCGATGAGCAGTTCTTC. It specifies CASSQEGDTSGGASDEQFF.

This clonotype showed up just a few times. The V gene is TRBV29-1, the J gene TRBJ2-1; 8 bases are shared with TRBD2. In germline, CDR1 is SQVTM, CDR2 ANQGSEA. Trimming cost V 7 bases and J 9 bases; bases outside gene matches: 20. The CDR3 runs to 16 residues. CDR3 residues: CSARLDMGLVPTEQFF. The CDR3 bases are TGCAGCGCTCGTCTAGACATGGGACTAGTTCCCACTGAGCAGTTCTTC.

The V gene is TRBV11-2, the J gene TRBJ2-1, with 8 positions matching TRBD2. The germline V gene has CDR1 SGHAT and CDR2 FQNNGV. V shed 4 bases and J 3 bases; nucleotides not matched to a gene: 8. CDR3 length: 16 amino acids. CDR3 region: CASSSGLEYLYNEQFF. CDR3 DNA: TGTGCCAGCAGCTCGGGACTAGAATATCTCTACAATGAGCAGTTCTTC.